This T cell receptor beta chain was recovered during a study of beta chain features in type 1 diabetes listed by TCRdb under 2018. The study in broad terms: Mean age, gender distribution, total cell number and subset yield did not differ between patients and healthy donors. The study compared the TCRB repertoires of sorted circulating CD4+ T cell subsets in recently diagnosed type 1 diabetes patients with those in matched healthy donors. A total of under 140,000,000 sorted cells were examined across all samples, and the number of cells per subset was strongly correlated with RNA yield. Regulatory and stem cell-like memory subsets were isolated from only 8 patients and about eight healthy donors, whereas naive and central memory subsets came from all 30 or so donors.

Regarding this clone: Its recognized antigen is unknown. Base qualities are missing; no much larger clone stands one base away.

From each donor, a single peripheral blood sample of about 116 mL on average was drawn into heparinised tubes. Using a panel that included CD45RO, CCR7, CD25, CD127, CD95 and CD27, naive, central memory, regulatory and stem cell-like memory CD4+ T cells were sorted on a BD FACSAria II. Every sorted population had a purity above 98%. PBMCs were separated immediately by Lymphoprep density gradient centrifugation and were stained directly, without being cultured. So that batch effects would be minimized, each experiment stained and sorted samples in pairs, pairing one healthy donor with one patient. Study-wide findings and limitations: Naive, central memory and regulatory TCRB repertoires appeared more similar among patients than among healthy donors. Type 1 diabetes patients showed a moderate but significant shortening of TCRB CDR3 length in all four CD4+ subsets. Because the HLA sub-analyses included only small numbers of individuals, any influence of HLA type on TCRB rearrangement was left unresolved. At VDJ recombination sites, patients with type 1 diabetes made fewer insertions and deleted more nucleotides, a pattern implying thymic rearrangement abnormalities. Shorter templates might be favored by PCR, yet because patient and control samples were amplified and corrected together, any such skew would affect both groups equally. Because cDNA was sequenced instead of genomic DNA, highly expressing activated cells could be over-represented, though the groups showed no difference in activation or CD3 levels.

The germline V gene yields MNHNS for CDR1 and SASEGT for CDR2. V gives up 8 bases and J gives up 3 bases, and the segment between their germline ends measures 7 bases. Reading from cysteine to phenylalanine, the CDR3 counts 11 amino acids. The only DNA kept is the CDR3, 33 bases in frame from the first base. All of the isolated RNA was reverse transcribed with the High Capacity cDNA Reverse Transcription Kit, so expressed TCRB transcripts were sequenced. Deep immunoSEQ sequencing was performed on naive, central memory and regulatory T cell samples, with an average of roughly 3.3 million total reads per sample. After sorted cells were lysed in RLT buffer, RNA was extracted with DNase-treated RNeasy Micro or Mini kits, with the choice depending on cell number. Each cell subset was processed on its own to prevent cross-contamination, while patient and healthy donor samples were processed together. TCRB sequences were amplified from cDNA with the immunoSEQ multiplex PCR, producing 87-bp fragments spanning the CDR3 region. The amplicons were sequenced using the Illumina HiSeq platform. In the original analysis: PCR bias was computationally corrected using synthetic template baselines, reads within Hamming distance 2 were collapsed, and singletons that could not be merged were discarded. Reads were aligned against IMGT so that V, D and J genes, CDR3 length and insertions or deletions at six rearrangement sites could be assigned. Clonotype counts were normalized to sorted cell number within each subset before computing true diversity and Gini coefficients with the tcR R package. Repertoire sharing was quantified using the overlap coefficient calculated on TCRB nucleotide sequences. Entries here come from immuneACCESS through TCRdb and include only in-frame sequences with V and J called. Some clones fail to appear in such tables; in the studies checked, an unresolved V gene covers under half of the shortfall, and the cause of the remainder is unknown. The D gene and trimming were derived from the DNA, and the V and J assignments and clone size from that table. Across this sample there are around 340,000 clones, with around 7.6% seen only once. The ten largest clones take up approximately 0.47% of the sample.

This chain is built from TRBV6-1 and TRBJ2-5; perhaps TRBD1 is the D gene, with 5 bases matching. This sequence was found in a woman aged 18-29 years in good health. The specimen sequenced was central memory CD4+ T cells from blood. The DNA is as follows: TGTGCCAGCTTACAGGAAGAGACCCAGTACTTC. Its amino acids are CASLQEETQYF.